Detailed here is one T cell receptor (beta chain). The CDR3 is made up of 13 amino acids. From germline, CDR1 is SGHRS and CDR2 YFSETQ. V was shortened by 4 bases and J by 5 bases, with 12 bases between the two germline ends. Ten immunoSEQ deep assay plates served to sequence unsorted PBMC DNA. Assay: immunoSEQ multiplex PCR; the TCRdb copy retains only in-frame clones and omits some. The table records about 500,000 clones, 75% to 80% of them present only once. This record comes from a study of shared clonotypes between healthy human individuals. The donors were adults (healthy and HIV-negative) with no recent acute infections or vaccinations.

This receptor was obtained from a woman in her thirties or forties in good health. Some clones in this sample may be carry-over from other donors' samples. The material sequenced was PBMCs. This chain connects TRBV5-1 to TRBJ1-1; no firm D call. The DNA of the CDR3 is TGCGCCAGCAGCCTAAAAGGAGAGACTGAAGCTTTCTTT. This translates into CASSLKGETEAFF.